The 3 T cell receptor beta chains in this list originate from one sample, sequenced in a study of cytomegalovirus exposure and HLA in healthy donors. 13 Jbeta primers and 60 Vbeta primers were used for the PCR. Profiled with immunoSEQ multiplex PCR; TCRdb holds only in-frame clones, not every one. This table holds about 170,000 clones, approximately 65% found once. The sequencing sample was made of PBMCs. These receptors were collected from a man aged 35-49 years in good health and CMV-seronegative.

This clone was observed a handful of times. V gene TRBV6-5 combines with J gene TRBJ1-2, with D possibly being TRBD1 (5 bases). Trimming removed 7 bases from V and 0 bases from J, with 6 bases in between. Germline V gene sequence: CDR1 MNHEY, CDR2 SVGAGI. This CDR3 spans 12 amino acids. For the CDR3, the DNA is TGTGCCAGCAAGACAGCTAACTATGGCTACACCTTC. This gives the protein CASKTANYGYTF.

Only a few counts were recorded for this clone. One end of the junction fails to match germline, which may point to a read error. The rearrangement uses TRBV7-9 and TRBJ2-2; a weak D match, TRBD1 (6 bases). This CDR3 has 16 residues. Germline-derived CDR1 and CDR2 are SEHNR and FQNEAQ (reference sequence). CDR3 region: CSSSLTWTANTGELFF. Here the CDR3 DNA reads TGTTCCAGCAGCTTGACTTGGACAGCGAACACCGGGGAGCTGTTTTTT.

The chain has TRBV27 and TRBJ1-5, with TRBD1 as a possible D gene (5 bases). The ends were cut back, 1 base at V and 1 base at J, with 11 bases in the middle. The CDR3 is 16 amino acids. Germline values: CDR1 MNHEY, CDR2 SMNVEV (reference sequence). The CDR3 DNA sequence: TGTGCCAGCAGTTTATTAGGTGGGGGGAGCAATCAGCCCCAGCATTTT. It is translated as CASSLLGGGSNQPQHF.